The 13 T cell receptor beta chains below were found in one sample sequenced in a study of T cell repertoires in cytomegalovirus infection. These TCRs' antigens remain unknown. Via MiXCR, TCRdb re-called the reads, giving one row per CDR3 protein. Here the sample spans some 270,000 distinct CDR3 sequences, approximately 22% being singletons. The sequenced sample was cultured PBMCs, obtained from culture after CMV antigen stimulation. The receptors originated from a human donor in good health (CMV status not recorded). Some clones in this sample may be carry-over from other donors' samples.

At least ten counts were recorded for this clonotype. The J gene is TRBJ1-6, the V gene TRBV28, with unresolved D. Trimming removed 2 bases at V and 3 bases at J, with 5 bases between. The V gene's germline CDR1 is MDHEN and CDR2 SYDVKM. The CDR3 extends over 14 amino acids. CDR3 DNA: TGTGCCAGCAGTTTAAGCGGCTATAATTCACCCCTCCACTTT. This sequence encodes CASSLSGYNSPLHF.

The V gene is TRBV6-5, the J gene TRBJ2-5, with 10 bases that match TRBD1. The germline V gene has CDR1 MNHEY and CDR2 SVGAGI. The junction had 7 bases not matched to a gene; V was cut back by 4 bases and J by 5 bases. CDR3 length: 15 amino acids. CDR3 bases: TGTGCCAGCAGTTCATCGGGACAGGGGACCGAGACCCAGTACTTC. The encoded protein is CASSSSGQGTETQYF.

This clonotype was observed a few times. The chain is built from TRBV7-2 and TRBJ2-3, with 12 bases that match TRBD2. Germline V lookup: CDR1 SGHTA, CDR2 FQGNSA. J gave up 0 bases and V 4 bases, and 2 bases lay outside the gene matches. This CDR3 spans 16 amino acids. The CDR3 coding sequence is TGTGCCAGCAGCTACGGACTAGCGGGGAGCACAGATACGCAGTATTTT. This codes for CASSYGLAGSTDTQYF.

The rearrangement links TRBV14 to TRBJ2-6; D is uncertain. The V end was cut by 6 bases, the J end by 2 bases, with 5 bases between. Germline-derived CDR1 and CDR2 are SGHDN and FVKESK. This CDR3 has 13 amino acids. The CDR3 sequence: CASRVTGANVLTF. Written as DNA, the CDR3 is TGTGCCAGCAGAGTTACTGGGGCCAACGTCCTGACTTTC.

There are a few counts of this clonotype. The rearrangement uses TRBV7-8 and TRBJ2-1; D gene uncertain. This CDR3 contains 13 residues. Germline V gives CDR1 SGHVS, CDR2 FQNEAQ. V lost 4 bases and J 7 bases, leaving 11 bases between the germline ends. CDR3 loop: CASSWLHGNEQFF. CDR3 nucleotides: TGTGCCAGCAGCTGGCTCCACGGGAATGAGCAGTTCTTC.

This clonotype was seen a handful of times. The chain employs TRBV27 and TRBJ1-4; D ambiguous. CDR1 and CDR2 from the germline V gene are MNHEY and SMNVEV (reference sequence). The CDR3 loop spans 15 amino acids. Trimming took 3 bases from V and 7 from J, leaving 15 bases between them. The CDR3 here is CASSFFAQESEKLFF. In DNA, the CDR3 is TGTGCCAGCAGTTTTTTCGCCCAGGAGTCTGAAAAACTGTTTTTT.

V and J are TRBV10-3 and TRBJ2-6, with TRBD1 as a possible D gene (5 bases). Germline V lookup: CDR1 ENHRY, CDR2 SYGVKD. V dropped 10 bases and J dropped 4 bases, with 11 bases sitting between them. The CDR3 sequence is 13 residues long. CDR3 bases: TGTGCCACTCAGGGCCCCGGGGCCAACGTCCTGACTTTC. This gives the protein CATQGPGANVLTF.

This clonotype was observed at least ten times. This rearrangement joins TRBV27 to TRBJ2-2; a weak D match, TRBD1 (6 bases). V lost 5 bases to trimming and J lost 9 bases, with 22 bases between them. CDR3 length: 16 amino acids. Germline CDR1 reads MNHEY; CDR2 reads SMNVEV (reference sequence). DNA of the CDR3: TGTGCCAGCAGTCCAGGAGCAGGGGTACCTCACCGGGAGCTGTTTTTT. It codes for CASSPGAGVPHRELFF.

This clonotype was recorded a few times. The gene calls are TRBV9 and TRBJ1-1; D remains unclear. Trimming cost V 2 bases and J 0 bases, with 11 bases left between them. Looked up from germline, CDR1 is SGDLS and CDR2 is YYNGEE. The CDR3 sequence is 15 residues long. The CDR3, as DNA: TGTGCCAGCAGCGTCGGGGTAGGAATGAACACTGAAGCTTTCTTT. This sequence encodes CASSVGVGMNTEAFF.

CDR3 DNA sequence: TGTGCCAGTAGTATAGGAGGATTCAACTATGGCTACACCTTC. The encoded protein is CASSIGGFNYGYTF. V gene TRBV19 combines with J gene TRBJ1-2; no clear D. CDR3 length equals 14 residues. V shed 1 base and J shed 2 bases, with 8 bases lying between them. Germline V CDR1 and CDR2: LNHDA, SQIVND (reference sequence). The variable domain in full, completed from reference TRBV19 and TRBJ1-2, reads DGGITQSPKYLFRKEGQNVTLSCEQNLNHDAMYWYRQDPGQGLRLIYYSQIVNDFQKGDIAEGYSVSREKKESFPLTVTSAQKNPTAFYLCASSIGGFNYGYTFGSGTRLTVV.

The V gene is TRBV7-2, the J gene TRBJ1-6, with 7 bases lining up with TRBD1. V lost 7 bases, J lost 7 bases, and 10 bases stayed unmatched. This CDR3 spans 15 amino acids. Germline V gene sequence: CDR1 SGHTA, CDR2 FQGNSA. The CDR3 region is CASNNKGGVNSPLHF. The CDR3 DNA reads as TGTGCCAGCAACAATAAAGGGGGCGTGAATTCACCCCTCCACTTT.

The CDR3 bases are TGTGCCAGCAGTCCAATATCCCCCCCCGTGAGCGGCACTGAAGCTTTCTTT. Translating it yields CASSPISPPVSGTEAFF. The rearrangement uses TRBV28 and TRBJ1-1; D remains unclear. This CDR3 is 17 amino acids long. V lost 5 bases and J lost 4, with 23 bases in between. Germline values: CDR1 MDHEN, CDR2 SYDVKM.

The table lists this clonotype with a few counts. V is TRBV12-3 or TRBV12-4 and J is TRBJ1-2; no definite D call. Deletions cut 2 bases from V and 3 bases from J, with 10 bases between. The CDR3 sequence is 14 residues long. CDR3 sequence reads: CASSLTLGDYGYTF. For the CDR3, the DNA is TGTGCCAGCAGTTTAACACTAGGTGACTATGGCTACACCTTC.